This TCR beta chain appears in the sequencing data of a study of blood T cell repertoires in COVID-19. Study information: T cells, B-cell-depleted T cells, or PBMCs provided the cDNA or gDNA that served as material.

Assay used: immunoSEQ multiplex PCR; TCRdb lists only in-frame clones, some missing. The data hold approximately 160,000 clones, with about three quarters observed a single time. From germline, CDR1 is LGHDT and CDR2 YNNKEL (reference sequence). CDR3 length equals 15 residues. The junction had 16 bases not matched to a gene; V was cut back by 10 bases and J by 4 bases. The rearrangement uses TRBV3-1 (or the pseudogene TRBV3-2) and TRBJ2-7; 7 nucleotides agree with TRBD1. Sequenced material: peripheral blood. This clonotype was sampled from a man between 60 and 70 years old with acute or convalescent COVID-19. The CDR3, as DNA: TGTGCCACCTCGACTACCGGGACAGACCCGTACGAGCAGTACTTC. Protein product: CATSTTGTDPYEQYF.